This passage covers 7 T cell receptor beta chains from one sample sequenced in a study of blood T cell repertoires in COVID-19. Assay used: immunoSEQ multiplex PCR; TCRdb lists only in-frame clones, some missing. The table has some 70,000 clones, 65% to 90% seen once; the top ten hold over 1.3%. Sequencing was performed on peripheral blood. The source of these receptors is an older woman with acute or convalescent COVID-19.

The rearrangement links TRBV2 to TRBJ1-1; no firm D call. The CDR3 runs 13 residues. Trimming removed 0 bases at V and 5 bases at J, with 7 bases between. Germline V gene sequence: CDR1 SNHLY, CDR2 FYNNEI. The CDR3 protein is CASSEAGGTEAFF. The CDR3, as DNA: TGTGCCAGCAGTGAAGCGGGAGGGACTGAAGCTTTCTTT.

This clone appeared a few times. This sequence joins TRBV5-4 and TRBJ2-5, with D tentatively TRBD2 (7 bases). The V end lost 0 bases, the J end lost 5 bases, and 11 bases lay between the germline ends. Germline V gene lookup returns CDR1 SGHNT and CDR2 YYREEE (reference sequence). The CDR3 sequence is 14 residues long. The CDR3 protein is CASSLVGGGETQYF. The CDR3 DNA follows: TGTGCCAGCAGCTTGGTAGGGGGAGGGGAGACCCAGTACTTC.

This chain uses TRBV5-6 with TRBJ1-5; 7 positions agree with TRBD1. CDR1 and CDR2 (germline): SGHDT, YYEEEE. The CDR3 length is 15 residues. The junction had 1 base not matched to a gene; V was cut back by 0 bases and J by 1 base. CDR3 region: CASSLGDRSNQPQHF. CDR3 coding DNA: TGTGCCAGCAGCTTGGGGGACAGAAGCAATCAGCCCCAGCATTTT.

The CDR3 is CASSLNQNGYTF. As DNA, the CDR3 is TGTGCCAGCAGCTTAAATCAGAACGGCTACACCTTC. This rearrangement joins TRBV11-1 to TRBJ1-2; no reliable D call. Germline CDR1 reads SGHAT; CDR2 reads FQDESV (reference sequence). With 2 bases removed from V and 8 bases from J, the gap between germline ends came to 9 bases. There are 12 residues in the CDR3. The full variable domain, with the rest looked up from reference TRBV11-1 and TRBJ1-2, is EAEVAQSPRYKITEKSQAVAFWCDPISGHATLYWYRQILGQGPELLVQFQDESVVDDSQLPKDRFSAERLKGVDSTLKIQPAELGDSAMYLCASSLNQNGYTFGSGTRLTVV.

V usage is TRBV7-5 and J usage is TRBJ1-6. TRBV7-5 is reported as a pseudogene. There are 15 residues in the CDR3. The CDR3 sequence: CARSLSSLGNSPLHF. CDR3 DNA: TGTGCCAGAAGCTTAAGTAGTCTCGGTAATTCACCCCTCCACTTT.

This chain uses TRBV11-2 with TRBJ2-6; D may be TRBD2 (5 bases). Germline CDR1 is SGHAT and CDR2 is FQNNGV. With 0 bases removed from V and 0 bases from J, the gap between germline ends came to 15 bases. This CDR3 spans 19 amino acids. CDR3 DNA: TGTGCCAGCAGCTTAGATTCGAGGCCTCGGGGCTCTGGGGCCAACGTCCTGACTTTC. Protein sequence: CASSLDSRPRGSGANVLTF. The full variable domain, rest sourced from reference TRBV11-2 and TRBJ2-6, is EAGVAQSPRYKIIEKRQSVAFWCNPISGHATLYWYQQILGQGPKLLIQFQNNGVVDDSQLPKDRFSAERLKGVDSTLKIQPAKLEDSAVYLCASSLDSRPRGSGANVLTFGAGSRLTVL.

The chain combines TRBV20-1 with TRBJ1-6; 10 bases agree with TRBD1. Germline V gives CDR1 DFQATT, CDR2 SNEGSKA (reference sequence). V dropped 3 bases and J dropped 2; count of bases not matched to a gene: 10. CDR3 length: 18 residues. The CDR3 sequence is CSASSTTGGLAYNSPLHF. The CDR3 region has the DNA TGCAGTGCTAGTTCAACGACAGGGGGCTTGGCCTATAATTCACCCCTCCACTTT.